A single T cell receptor (beta chain) is shown here with its context. Researchers grouped second doses given at about 4 or about 12 weeks into one pool. The sample comes from a study of T cell responses to AZD1222 COVID-19 vaccine. Measured with immunoSEQ multiplex PCR; TCRdb has only the in-frame clones, and not every one. This table has fewer than 200,000 clones, around nine tenths appearing once. The CDR3 consists of 13 residues. V shed 3 bases and J shed 4 bases, with 9 bases lying between them. Germline V gives CDR1 SEHNR, CDR2 FQNEAQ (reference sequence). The chain combines TRBV7-9 with TRBJ1-1, with D uncertain. This specimen was peripheral blood, taken 28 days after the second AZD1222 dose. This TCR came from an adult who received the AZD1222 COVID-19 vaccine. The CDR3 reads CASSLVGSTEAFF. The CDR3 bases are TGTGCCAGCAGCTTGGTAGGGAGCACTGAAGCTTTCTTT.